Below, one TCR beta chain is given with its context. Germline loops: CDR1 MNHEY, CDR2 SVGAGI. CDR3 length: 16 residues. J was trimmed by 2 bases and V by 4 bases; bases with no gene match: 1. This sample was included in a study of T cell changes during pregnancy in multiple sclerosis. Sequencing was performed with immunoSEQ multiplex PCR; in TCRdb, only in-frame clones are kept and a portion is missing. Seen here are 85,000 to 100,000 clones, around 92% observed once, and the top ten hold about 3%. Sequenced material: peripheral blood, taken in the first trimester of pregnancy. V gene TRBV6-5 combines with J gene TRBJ2-1; TRBD2 agrees at 14 bases. The TCR originated in a female donor with multiple sclerosis, enrolled in a pregnancy study. The chain's CDR3 is CASSWTSGRPYNEQFF. CDR3 in DNA: TGTGCCAGCAGTTGGACTAGCGGGAGGCCCTACAATGAGCAGTTCTTC.